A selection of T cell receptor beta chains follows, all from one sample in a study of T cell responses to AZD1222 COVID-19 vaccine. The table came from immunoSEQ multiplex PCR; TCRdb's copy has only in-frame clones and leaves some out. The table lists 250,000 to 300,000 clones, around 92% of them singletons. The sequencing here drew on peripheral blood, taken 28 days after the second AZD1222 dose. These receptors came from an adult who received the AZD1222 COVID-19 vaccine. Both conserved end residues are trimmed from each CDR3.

CDR3aa: VSAGVSEQY
v_gene: TRBV28

CDR3aa: ASSADRGIVVYGYT
v_gene: TRBV6-6

CDR3aa: ATSRGGGQETQY
v_gene: TRBV15

CDR3aa: ASSLWADTQY
v_gene: TRBV12-3/TRBV12-4

CDR3aa: ASSIGGGTGASQGQPQH
v_gene: TRBV19

CDR3aa: ASSTRTGSDTQY
v_gene: TRBV25-1

CDR3aa: ASSYSANTGELF
v_gene: TRBV18

CDR3aa: ASSLGRPAYNEQF
v_gene: TRBV11-2

CDR3aa: ASSSPPGRQY
v_gene: TRBV27

CDR3aa: ASSPQQGARELF
v_gene: TRBV5-1

CDR3aa: ASREGQYTEAF
v_gene: TRBV5-4

CDR3aa: ASSFRTGDTEAF
v_gene: TRBV5-4

CDR3aa: ASSEGGVDEQY
v_gene: TRBV2

CDR3aa: ASSQGWSREGAYNEQF
v_gene: TRBV4-3

CDR3aa: ASSSNLNSPLH
v_gene: TRBV5-1

CDR3aa: ASSPDRNEQF
v_gene: TRBV11-3

CDR3aa: ASSTIGTEAF
v_gene: TRBV5-4

CDR3aa: ASRRDRVSQPQH
v_gene: TRBV6-5

CDR3aa: ASSLGLASDTQY
v_gene: TRBV7-9

CDR3aa: ASSLKWTGDYEQY
v_gene: TRBV27

CDR3aa: ASRDFSYNEQF
v_gene: TRBV28